Listed here is a single T cell receptor beta chain. Its specificity is unknown. Sequencing ends 3 residues short of the CDR3 end; the germline J gene provides the rest. CVID subjects were some 16 female and around 31 male, aged 9 to 64. CVID subjects were neither ill nor on immunomodulatory or immunosuppressive medication at sampling. The sample comes from a study of T cell clonality in common variable immunodeficiency. Study-wide findings and caveats: Compared with controls, CVID subjects had fewer shared TCRbeta clones. Reportedly, TCR beta sequences from common variable immunodeficiency showed fewer deletions and N-nucleotide insertions.

Clones were read by immunoSEQ multiplex PCR, and TCRdb kept only the in-frame ones, dropping some. Singletons are absent from the sample, which has about 7,300 clones. Germline CDR1 and CDR2: GTSNPN and SVGIG (reference sequence). The V end was cut by 4 bases, the J end by 5 bases, with 14 bases between. The CDR3 loop spans 13 amino acids. The TCR comes from a human donor with common variable immunodeficiency. The chain employs TRBV30 and TRBJ2-5; D is perhaps TRBD1 (6 bases). The sample taken for sequencing was peripheral blood mononuclear cells. CDR3 region: CAWTRGPRETQYF. The covered CDR3 bases are TGTGCCTGGACCAGGGGCCCCCGGGAGACC. Full variable domain (remainder filled in from reference TRBV30 and TRBJ2-5): SQTIHQWPATLVQPVGSPLSLECTVEGTSNPNLYWYRQAAGRGLQLLFYSVGIGQISSEVPQNLSASRPQDRQFILSSKKLLLSDSGFYLCAWTRGPRETQYFGPGTRLLVL.